The entry below describes one T cell receptor (beta chain). No antigen is known for it. Primers: 60 Vbeta forward and 13 Jbeta reverse. Assay used: immunoSEQ multiplex PCR; TCRdb lists only in-frame clones, some missing. Of some 120,000 clones in the sample, 65% to 90% were seen once. The data were taken from a study of cytomegalovirus exposure and HLA in healthy donors. Whole-study context: Some 80 million unique TCRs from HLA-typed donors were held in an early data release.

Trimming removed 0 bases from V and 4 bases from J; junction bases left unmatched: 11. The CDR3 contains 16 residues. CDR1 and CDR2 (germline): SQVTM, ANQGSEA. Overall study findings and caveats: It was only CMV serostatus that was available as immune exposure information.

The clonotype originates from a woman in her thirties or forties in good health and CMV-seronegative. What was sequenced was PBMCs. V and J are TRBV29-1 and TRBJ1-2; 7 bases fit TRBD1. The DNA of the CDR3 is TGCAGCGTTGAAGATTTTAAGAGGGGGCGTGCCTATGGCTACACCTTC. It specifies CSVEDFKRGRAYGYTF.